This note documents a single T cell receptor (beta chain) sequence. A multiplex PCR was run with 60 Vbeta primers and 13 Jbeta primers. TCRdb's table, derived via immunoSEQ multiplex PCR, lists solely in-frame clones and lacks some. The sample has around 180,000 clones; around four fifths are singletons. This specimen comes from a study of cytomegalovirus exposure and HLA in healthy donors. V lost 6 bases to trimming and J lost 6 bases; unmatched junction nucleotides: 12. CDR1 and CDR2 (germline): SNHLY, FYNNEI. CDR3 length equals 16 residues. The chain has TRBV2 and TRBJ2-3; 10 bases map to TRBD2. The TCR comes from a boy between 2 and 10 years old in good health and CMV-seronegative. Sequenced sample: PBMCs. CDR3 protein: CASSMDGSGGSDTQYF. In DNA form, the CDR3 reads TGTGCCAGCAGCATGGATGGTAGCGGGGGGTCCGATACGCAGTATTTT. The full variable domain, rest sourced from reference TRBV2 and TRBJ2-3, is EPEVTQTPSHQVTQMGQEVILRCVPISNHLYFYWYRQILGQKVEFLVSFYNNEISEKSEIFDDQFSVERPDGSNFTLKIRSTKLEDSAMYFCASSMDGSGGSDTQYFGPGTRLTVL.